This TCR beta chain is from a study of blood T cell repertoires in COVID-19. The overall study: From T cells, B-cell-depleted T cells, or PBMCs came the material, which was cDNA or gDNA.

Enrolled through a virtual design, the participants were between about 18 and 100 years of age and came from under 30 US areas. Recovered status in Cohort 3 required two negative PCRs, clearance, or symptom resolution. Original methodology: Scientists estimated how many nucleated cells there were by amplifying reference gene primers. Generated by immunoSEQ multiplex PCR, the TCRdb table keeps only in-frame clones and is missing some. The V and J calls and clone size were taken over from that table, and D and trimming were inferred from the DNA. Here the sample spans a few hundred thousand clones, roughly 84% being singletons. Germline V gene lookup returns CDR1 MGHDK and CDR2 SYGVNS. The CDR3 is made up of 13 amino acids. V was pared by 5 bases and J by 3 bases, with 11 bases between.

Material: PBMCs or T cells enriched from blood (not recorded which). The TCR sequence derives from a woman aged 30 to 39 who had recovered from COVID-19. The rearrangement uses TRBV25-1 and TRBJ2-7; D is possibly TRBD1 (6 bases). The DNA of the CDR3 is TGTGCCAGCAGTCCAGGGGCAGACTACGAGCAGTACTTC. Protein sequence: CASSPGADYEQYF.